This TCR beta chain comes out of a study of cytomegalovirus exposure and HLA in healthy donors. Per germline, CDR1 SGHAT and CDR2 FQNNGV. The CDR3 extends over 17 amino acids. V shed 5 bases, J shed 5 bases, and the junction held 13 bases outside the gene matches. 60 Vbeta and 13 Jbeta primers were used in PCR. Sequencing was performed with immunoSEQ multiplex PCR; in TCRdb, only in-frame clones are kept and a portion is missing. Of 30,000 to 35,000 clones in the sample, 80% were seen once. This clonotype was sampled from a male donor in good health and CMV-seronegative. The genes are TRBV11-2 and TRBJ2-1, with 9 bases aligning to TRBD1. Sequenced material: PBMCs. The CDR3 coding sequence is TGTGCCAGCAGCCCGGGACAGGGTTTGATGCGTAACAATGAGCAGTTCTTC. This translates into CASSPGQGLMRNNEQFF.